The next 3 T cell receptor beta chains were all read from a single sample in a study of human T cells and chemical hapten exposure listed by TCRdb under 2021. According to the study, the label for this sample's time point signals: patch test 2, 6 weeks after DPC sensitization. In the paper's terms, the treatment or condition label means: therapeutic diphenylcyclopropenone sensitization with weekly scalp DPC. Library generation was performed with RACE. The listed sequencing device is NextSeq 500. The raw public data were reprocessed by TCRdb itself: fastp quality trimming at Q25, MiXCR clonotype calling, in-frame beta chains only. Entries are consolidated by CDR3 protein sequence, retaining the most common genes and DNA. The sample table holds about 78,000 distinct CDR3 sequences, of which 8.5% to 9% were seen once. The ten biggest clones cover 3% to 4.5% of the sample. This specimen consisted of whole blood, obtained in connection with sensitization to the hapten diphenylcyclopropenone (DPC). These receptors were collected from a woman in her forties or fifties with alopecia areata. Some clones in this sample may be carry-over from other donors' samples.

V is TRBV9 and J is TRBJ1-1; D gene unclear. The CDR3 is 14 amino acids. V lost 0 bases and J lost 4, with 10 bases in between. Germline values: CDR1 SGDLS, CDR2 YYNGEE. CDR3 residues: CASSVGGGSTEAFF. For the CDR3, the DNA is TGTGCCAGCAGCGTAGGAGGCGGAAGCACTGAAGCTTTCTTT.

This clonotype turned up a few times. This rearrangement joins TRBV9 to TRBJ2-1; TRBD2 agrees at 9 bases. Trimming took 3 bases from V and 4 from J; bases not matched to a gene: 5. CDR1 and CDR2 from the germline V gene are SGDLS and YYNGEE. This CDR3 spans 15 amino acids. The chain's CDR3 is CASSGSGGLYNEQFF. The CDR3 nucleotides read TGTGCCAGCAGCGGTAGCGGGGGCCTTTACAATGAGCAGTTCTTC. Together with reference TRBV9 and TRBJ2-1, the CDR3 gives the full variable domain: DSGVTQTPKHLITATGQRVTLRCSPRSGDLSVYWYQQSLDQGLQFLIQYYNGEERAKGNILERFSAQQFPDLHSELNLSSLELGDSALYFCASSGSGGLYNEQFFGPGTRLTVL.

Many counts were recorded for this clonotype. V and J are TRBV7-6 and TRBJ2-1; TRBD2 agrees at 9 bases. The V gene end was trimmed by 4 bases and the J gene end by 0 bases; junction bases not matched to a gene: 4. Germline V gene lookup returns CDR1 SGHVS and CDR2 FNYEAQ. The CDR3 is 16 amino acids. DNA for the CDR3: TGTGCCAGCAGCTCGACTAGCGGCTTCTCCTACAATGAGCAGTTCTTC. This gives the protein CASSSTSGFSYNEQFF.